Listed below are T cell receptor beta chains from one sample, sequenced in a study of shared T cell receptors in the human thymus. Sequenced by immunoSEQ multiplex PCR; TCRdb stores in-frame clones only, minus some. The sample includes 720,000 or so clones, approximately 85% of them seen just once. Separately, the same data were catalogued under a study of human thymus T cells.

The sample was thymocytes. Source of these receptors: a girl less than two years old with a congenital heart defect. Both conserved end residues are part of each CDR3. Each record gives: D gene, J gene, CDR3 length, clone size, V gene, CDR3 protein, CDR3 DNA. A D gene is named only where the DNA matches it firmly. A row's size may be missing; if present it is once, few, many or a size class.

D gene: TRBD1
J gene: TRBJ1-2
CDR3 length: 17
clone size: NA
V gene: TRBV5-4
CDR3 protein: CASSRGIWDRGSYGYTF
CDR3 DNA: TGTGCCAGCAGCCGTGGTATATGGGACAGGGGGTCCTATGGCTACACCTTC

D gene: TRBD2
J gene: TRBJ2-7
CDR3 length: 13
clone size: NA
V gene: TRBV6-5
CDR3 protein: CASSYAGGYEQYF
CDR3 DNA: TGTGCCAGCAGTTACGCGGGGGGCTACGAGCAGTACTTC

D gene: NA
J gene: TRBJ1-5
CDR3 length: 14
clone size: NA
V gene: TRBV19
CDR3 protein: CASSKSLGDQPQHF
CDR3 DNA: TGTGCCAGTAGTAAGAGTTTAGGGGATCAGCCCCAGCATTTT

D gene: NA
J gene: TRBJ1-3
CDR3 length: 19
clone size: NA
V gene: TRBV2
CDR3 protein: CASSEPPSQQIFAENTIYF
CDR3 DNA: TGTGCCAGCAGTGAACCCCCCTCTCAACAAATTTTTGCTGAAAACACCATATATTTT

D gene: NA
J gene: TRBJ1-6
CDR3 length: 14
clone size: NA
V gene: TRBV6-4
CDR3 protein: CASSIASGGSPLHF
CDR3 DNA: TGTGCCAGCAGCATCGCGTCGGGAGGTTCACCCCTCCACTTT

D gene: TRBD1
J gene: TRBJ1-5
CDR3 length: 16
clone size: NA
V gene: TRBV19
CDR3 protein: CASSIEWDRVNQPQHF
CDR3 DNA: TGTGCCAGTAGTATAGAATGGGACAGGGTCAATCAGCCCCAGCATTTT

D gene: NA
J gene: TRBJ1-3
CDR3 length: 15
clone size: few
V gene: TRBV4-1
CDR3 protein: CASSPPGCSGNTIYF
CDR3 DNA: TGCGCCAGCAGCCCGCCGGGGTGCTCTGGAAACACCATATATTTT

D gene: NA
J gene: TRBJ1-4
CDR3 length: 15
clone size: NA
V gene: TRBV5-1
CDR3 protein: CASSLFSAFGEKLFF
CDR3 DNA: TGCGCCAGCAGCTTGTTCTCCGCATTCGGTGAAAAACTGTTTTTT

D gene: NA
J gene: TRBJ1-1
CDR3 length: 15
clone size: few
V gene: TRBV5-4
CDR3 protein: CASSLDLLTHTEAFF
CDR3 DNA: TGTGCCAGCAGCTTGGACCTATTAACGCACACTGAAGCTTTCTTT

D gene: NA
J gene: TRBJ1-5
CDR3 length: 12
clone size: NA
V gene: TRBV6-1
CDR3 protein: CASSDSYQPQHF
CDR3 DNA: TGTGCCAGCAGTGACTCTTATCAGCCCCAGCATTTT

D gene: NA
J gene: TRBJ2-2
CDR3 length: 17
clone size: NA
V gene: TRBV11-2
CDR3 protein: CASSLDPRYEITGELFF
CDR3 DNA: TGTGCCAGCAGCTTAGATCCTAGGTATGAGATCACCGGGGAGCTGTTTTTT

D gene: TRBD1
J gene: TRBJ1-2
CDR3 length: 15
clone size: NA
V gene: TRBV15
CDR3 protein: CATSSLTQGARGYTF
CDR3 DNA: TGTGCCACCAGCAGCCTTACGCAGGGGGCGAGGGGCTACACCTTC

D gene: NA
J gene: TRBJ2-7
CDR3 length: 13
clone size: once
V gene: TRBV6-1
CDR3 protein: CASSSRGAREQYF
CDR3 DNA: TGTGCCAGCAGTTCCCGGGGGGCACGAGAGCAGTACTTC

D gene: NA
J gene: TRBJ1-2
CDR3 length: 14
clone size: few
V gene: TRBV6-5
CDR3 protein: CASRPAGTLEGYTF
CDR3 DNA: TGTGCCAGCCGACCGGCCGGGACATTAGAAGGCTACACCTTC

D gene: TRBD2
J gene: TRBJ2-1
CDR3 length: 16
clone size: NA
V gene: TRBV5-6
CDR3 protein: CASIPRGGGATNEQFF
CDR3 DNA: TGTGCCAGCATACCCCGTGGCGGGGGGGCCACGAATGAGCAGTTCTTC

D gene: NA
J gene: TRBJ2-5
CDR3 length: 14
clone size: few
V gene: TRBV19
CDR3 protein: CASSIPDSQETQYF
CDR3 DNA: TGTGCCAGTAGTATTCCCGACAGTCAAGAGACCCAGTACTTC

D gene: NA
J gene: TRBJ1-1
CDR3 length: 14
clone size: NA
V gene: TRBV7-8
CDR3 protein: CASSFEGPNTEAFF
CDR3 DNA: TGTGCCAGCAGCTTTGAGGGCCCGAACACTGAAGCTTTCTTT

D gene: NA
J gene: TRBJ1-2
CDR3 length: 14
clone size: NA
V gene: TRBV6-5
CDR3 protein: CASGETGRIYGYTF
CDR3 DNA: TGTGCCAGCGGAGAAACAGGGCGTATCTATGGCTACACCTTC

D gene: TRBD2
J gene: TRBJ2-7
CDR3 length: 14
clone size: NA
V gene: TRBV27
CDR3 protein: CASSSLAENYEQYF
CDR3 DNA: TGTGCCAGCAGTTCACTAGCGGAAAACTACGAGCAGTACTTC

D gene: NA
J gene: TRBJ2-2
CDR3 length: 15
clone size: NA
V gene: TRBV5-5
CDR3 protein: CASSLSQANTGELFF
CDR3 DNA: TGTGCCAGCAGCTTGTCACAGGCGAACACCGGGGAGCTGTTTTTT

D gene: TRBD1
J gene: TRBJ2-5
CDR3 length: 13
clone size: NA
V gene: TRBV19
CDR3 protein: CASRGQAGETQYF
CDR3 DNA: TGTGCCAGTAGGGGACAGGCGGGAGAGACCCAGTACTTC

D gene: NA
J gene: TRBJ1-2
CDR3 length: 13
clone size: few
V gene: TRBV6-1
CDR3 protein: CASSDDGGRRYTF
CDR3 DNA: TGTGCCAGCAGTGATGACGGAGGGCGGCGCTACACCTTC

D gene: TRBD1
J gene: TRBJ2-3
CDR3 length: 17
clone size: once
V gene: TRBV14
CDR3 protein: CASSQGGRGRATDTQYF
CDR3 DNA: TGTGCCAGCAGCCAAGGGGGCAGGGGGCGGGCGACAGATACGCAGTATTTT

D gene: TRBD1
J gene: TRBJ2-1
CDR3 length: 17
clone size: once
V gene: TRBV12-5
CDR3 protein: CASGLVGTVMDPNEQFF
CDR3 DNA: TGTGCTAGTGGTTTGGTCGGGACAGTAATGGATCCCAATGAGCAGTTCTTC

D gene: NA
J gene: TRBJ2-3
CDR3 length: 16
clone size: NA
V gene: TRBV6-5
CDR3 protein: CASSYDKQGSTDTQYF
CDR3 DNA: TGTGCCAGCAGTTACGACAAACAGGGAAGCACAGATACGCAGTATTTT

D gene: NA
J gene: TRBJ1-2
CDR3 length: 15
clone size: NA
V gene: TRBV13
CDR3 protein: CASSLDLGGNYGYTF
CDR3 DNA: TGTGCCAGCAGCTTAGACTTAGGAGGCAACTATGGCTACACCTTC

D gene: TRBD2
J gene: TRBJ2-7
CDR3 length: 15
clone size: few
V gene: TRBV6-5
CDR3 protein: CASRDSGGPSYEQYF
CDR3 DNA: TGTGCCAGCAGAGATAGCGGGGGGCCTAGCTACGAGCAGTACTTC

D gene: TRBD1
J gene: TRBJ1-2
CDR3 length: 19
clone size: few
V gene: TRBV27
CDR3 protein: CASSRTGGAGPRREYGYTF
CDR3 DNA: TGTGCCAGCAGCAGGACAGGGGGCGCCGGGCCGCGCCGCGAGTATGGCTACACCTTC

D gene: NA
J gene: TRBJ1-3
CDR3 length: 16
clone size: NA
V gene: TRBV10-3
CDR3 protein: CAISESKPGYKNTIYF
CDR3 DNA: TGTGCCATCAGTGAGTCGAAGCCGGGATACAAGAACACCATATATTTT

D gene: NA
J gene: TRBJ1-5
CDR3 length: 17
clone size: NA
V gene: TRBV7-2
CDR3 protein: CASSLDSGADSNQPQHF
CDR3 DNA: TGTGCCAGCAGCTTAGATTCAGGGGCGGATAGCAATCAGCCCCAGCATTTT

D gene: TRBD1
J gene: TRBJ1-5
CDR3 length: 15
clone size: NA
V gene: TRBV4-1
CDR3 protein: CASSQELRGRQPQHF
CDR3 DNA: TGCGCCAGCAGCCAAGAACTAAGGGGGCGGCAGCCCCAGCATTTT

D gene: NA
J gene: TRBJ2-5
CDR3 length: 15
clone size: NA
V gene: TRBV7-2
CDR3 protein: CASSLGQGYQETQYF
CDR3 DNA: TGTGCCAGCAGCTTAGGGCAGGGGTACCAAGAGACCCAGTACTTC

D gene: NA
J gene: TRBJ2-5
CDR3 length: 13
clone size: once
V gene: TRBV9
CDR3 protein: CASSVRGEETQYF
CDR3 DNA: TGTGCCAGCAGCGTGCGAGGTGAGGAGACCCAGTACTTC

D gene: NA
J gene: TRBJ2-3
CDR3 length: 15
clone size: NA
V gene: TRBV7-6
CDR3 protein: CASSLVRAFTDTQYF
CDR3 DNA: TGTGCCAGCAGCTTAGTCAGGGCATTCACAGATACGCAGTATTTT

D gene: TRBD1
J gene: TRBJ2-1
CDR3 length: 18
clone size: NA
V gene: TRBV28
CDR3 protein: CASSPWGTAFRTYNEQFF
CDR3 DNA: TGTGCCAGCAGCCCATGGGGGACAGCTTTTCGAACCTACAATGAGCAGTTCTTC